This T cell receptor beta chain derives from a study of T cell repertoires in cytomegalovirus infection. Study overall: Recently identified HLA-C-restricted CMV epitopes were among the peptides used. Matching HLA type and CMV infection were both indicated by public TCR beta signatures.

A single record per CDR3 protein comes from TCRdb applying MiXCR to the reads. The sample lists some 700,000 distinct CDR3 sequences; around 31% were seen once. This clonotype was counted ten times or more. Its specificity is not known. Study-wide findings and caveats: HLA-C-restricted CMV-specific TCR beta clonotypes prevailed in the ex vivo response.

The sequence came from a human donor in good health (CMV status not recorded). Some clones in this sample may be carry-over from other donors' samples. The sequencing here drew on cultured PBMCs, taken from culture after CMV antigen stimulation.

As DNA, the CDR3 is TGTGCCAGCAGCTCCGATTTTAGCGGGAATGAGCAGTTCTTC. Residues: CASSSDFSGNEQFF. The rearrangement links TRBV7-2 to TRBJ2-1; TRBD2 matches at 7 bases. The V gene end was trimmed by 4 bases and the J gene end by 7 bases; junction bases not matched to a gene: 7. CDR1 is SGHTA, CDR2 FQGNSA, per germline. The CDR3 is 14 residues long.